These 19 T cell receptor beta chains originate from one sample sequenced in a study of CD8+CD57+ T cells in acquired aplastic anemia. Whoever was chosen for sequencing had shown CD8+CD57+ cell expansion by flow cytometry. The template used for profiling TCR beta VDJ and CDR3 was genomic DNA. In TCRdb, the reads were re-called with MiXCR into one record per CDR3 protein. Among roughly 290,000 distinct CDR3 sequences listed, approximately 60% were seen once. Sequencing used sorted CD4+, CD8+, or CD8+CD57+ T cells (not recorded which) from PBMCs. The receptors stem from a human donor with aplastic anemia.

This clonotype has ten or more counts. The chain couples TRBV25-1 to TRBJ2-7, with D possibly TRBD1 on 6 matching bases. This CDR3 spans 14 amino acids. CDR1 is MGHDK and CDR2 is SYGVNS in the germline V gene. V was shortened by 4 bases and J by 0 bases, with 10 bases between the two germline ends. In DNA, the CDR3 is TGTGCCAGCAGTGGTATACAGGGCTCCTACGAGCAGTACTTC. This sequence encodes CASSGIQGSYEQYF.

This clonotype occurred many times. V is TRBV11-2 and J is TRBJ1-4, with no clear D. Trimming took off 5 bases at V and 0 bases at J, with 7 bases between the two ends. The CDR3 has 14 residues. CDR1 SGHAT and CDR2 FQNNGV come from the germline V gene. CDR3 nucleotides: TGTGCCAGCAGCCCAGATGCAACTAATGAAAAACTGTTTTTT. This sequence encodes CASSPDATNEKLFF.

Remarks on this clonotype: One end of the junction varies from germline; a read error may be responsible. CDR3 region: CASGLISGPQHF. The CDR3 DNA reads TGTGCCAGCGGCTTAATCAGTGGGCCCCAGCATTTT. This chain uses TRBV7-9 with TRBJ1-5; D not resolved. Germline V CDR1 and CDR2: SEHNR, FQNEAQ (reference sequence). This CDR3 region has 12 residues.

Many counts were recorded for this clonotype. J is TRBJ1-1 and V is TRBV5-8; tentatively, D is TRBD1 (5 bases). V lost 7 bases to trimming and J lost 0 bases, with 10 bases between them. The CDR3 runs 13 residues. Per germline, CDR1 SGHTS and CDR2 YDEGEE. For the CDR3, the DNA is TGTGCCAGCTGGGAACAGGTGAACACTGAAGCTTTCTTT. Protein: CASWEQVNTEAFF.

The chain uses TRBV7-9 and TRBJ1-2; D gene ambiguous. Trimming left V 3 bases short and J 2 bases short, with 10 bases between. This CDR3 has 14 amino acids. Germline CDR1 SEHNR, CDR2 FQNEAQ (reference sequence). The CDR3 spells CASSLRQLNYGYTF. CDR3 DNA sequence: TGTGCCAGCAGCTTGAGGCAGCTCAACTATGGCTACACCTTC.

The gene calls are TRBV7-9 and TRBJ2-6; D is unresolved. This CDR3 region has 15 residues. CDR1 is SEHNR and CDR2 is FQNEAQ in the germline V gene (reference sequence). V shed 5 bases and J shed 4 bases, with 12 bases lying between them. The CDR3, as DNA: TGTGCCAGCAGCCCCCAGAGTGCCGGGGCCAACGTCCTGACTTTC. Translated, it gives CASSPQSAGANVLTF. Full variable domain (missing parts from reference TRBV7-9 and TRBJ2-6): DTGVSQNPRHKITKRGQNVTFRCDPISEHNRLYWYRQTLGQGPEFLTYFQNEAQLEKSRLLSDRFSAERPKGSFSTLEIQRTEQGDSAMYLCASSPQSAGANVLTFGAGSRLTVL.

CDR3 region: CSAPGQSYEQYF. The CDR3 bases are TGCAGTGCTCCGGGACAGTCCTACGAGCAGTACTTC. The J gene is TRBJ2-7, the V gene TRBV20-1; 7 nucleotides agree with TRBD1. Germline-derived CDR1 and CDR2 are DFQATT and SNEGSKA (reference sequence). Losses at the gene ends were 5 bases for V and 1 base for J; bases not matched to a gene: 2. The CDR3 consists of 12 residues.

This clonotype was seen ten or more times. This rearrangement joins TRBV7-2 to TRBJ2-2, with a weak D call TRBD2 (6 bases). V gave up 6 bases and J gave up 1 base, with 12 bases separating them. The CDR3 sequence is 15 residues long. Germline V lookup: CDR1 SGHTA, CDR2 FQGNSA. This chain's CDR3 is CASSQLARNTGELFF. The CDR3 bases are TGTGCCAGCAGTCAGCTAGCGAGGAACACCGGGGAGCTGTTTTTT.

This clonotype was counted at least ten times. V and J are TRBV25-1 and TRBJ2-5; D is undetermined. Deletions cut 3 bases from V and 7 bases from J, with 6 bases between. The CDR3 length is 11 residues. The germline V gene encodes CDR1 MGHDK and CDR2 SYGVNS. The CDR3 DNA reads as TGTGCCAGCAGTGATTGGTGGACCCAGTACTTC. Amino acids: CASSDWWTQYF.

This clonotype showed up just a few times. The DNA is left out, because the CDR3 cannot be placed on it with certainty; the CDR3 is given as TCRdb lists it. The chain has TRBV7-2 and TRBJ2-5; TRBD2 is the table's D call, not checked against the DNA. Germline lookup yields CDR1 SGHTA and CDR2 FQGNSA. Ends included, the CDR3 has 19 residues. The CDR3 region is CASSFYICSARMLAETQYF.

This clonotype was counted between two and nine times. The rearrangement uses TRBV3-1 and TRBJ1-1, with 7 bases aligning to TRBD1. With 3 bases clipped from V and 10 bases from J, the junction kept 11 bases outside the gene matches. This CDR3 has 14 amino acids. CDR1 is LGHDT and CDR2 is YNNKEL in the germline V gene (reference sequence). CDR3 coding DNA: TGTGCCAGCAGCCAGACGACAGGGACAAAGGGAGCTTTCTTT. It specifies CASSQTTGTKGAFF.

This clonotype was found many times. This chain joins TRBV20-1 and TRBJ1-2; no firm D call. Germline CDR1 DFQATT, CDR2 SNEGSKA (reference sequence). Trimming cost V 3 bases and J 4 bases, with 6 bases left between them. The CDR3 is 11 amino acids. In DNA form, the CDR3 reads TGCAGTGCTAGTTTAGGCTATGGCTACACCTTC. Its protein product is CSASLGYGYTF.

This clonotype has only a few counts. The V gene is TRBV10-3, the J gene TRBJ2-7; 7 nucleotides line up with TRBD2. Germline V gene sequence: CDR1 ENHRY, CDR2 SYGVKD. After removal of 0 bases from V and 0 bases from J, the junction contained 5 bases not matched to a gene. The CDR3 runs 16 residues. This CDR3 reads CAISESGLRSSYEQYF. The DNA of the CDR3 is TGTGCCATCAGTGAGTCGGGACTAAGGAGCTCCTACGAGCAGTACTTC.

This clonotype has a count of ten or more. CDR3 sequence: CASSVSTGFTEAFF. CDR3 nucleotides: TGTGCCAGCAGCGTATCGACAGGGTTCACTGAAGCTTTCTTT. This sequence joins TRBV7-9 and TRBJ1-1, with 7 nucleotides matching TRBD1. Per the germline V gene, CDR1 is SEHNR and CDR2 is FQNEAQ (reference sequence). The V and J ends lost 5 bases and 4 bases, in that order; junction bases with no gene match: 7. This CDR3 is built from 14 residues.

The genes are TRBV4-1 and TRBJ2-7, with D perhaps assigned TRBD1 or TRBD2 (5 bases each). The CDR3 consists of 15 residues. V gave up 0 bases and J gave up 3 bases, with 12 bases separating them. Germline CDR1 reads MGHRA; CDR2 reads YSYEKL. The CDR3 nucleotides read TGCGCCAGCAGCCAAGAAGAGGGGCTTTTCTACGAGCAGTACTTC. Encoded protein: CASSQEEGLFYEQYF.

The chain has TRBV5-1 and TRBJ2-7; 7 bases match TRBD1. This CDR3 contains 14 residues. Germline V lookup: CDR1 SGHRS, CDR2 YFSETQ. Trimming removed 5 bases from V and 5 bases from J; junction bases left unmatched: 10. The CDR3 DNA follows: TGCGCCAGCAGAACCGGGACAGCTTCACACGAGCAGTACTTC. It translates to CASRTGTASHEQYF.

Details on this clonotype: Relative to the germline gene, one junction end is altered; a read error may explain this. This chain joins TRBV7-8 and TRBJ2-7; TRBD2 agrees at 8 bases. The CDR3 sequence is 14 residues long. The V gene's germline CDR1 is SGHVS and CDR2 FQNEAQ. CDR3: CASGLSGGPGEQYF. The CDR3 bases are TGTGCCAGCGGCTTGTCGGGAGGGCCGGGTGAGCAGTACTTC.

This clonotype was detected many times. The genes are TRBV10-3 and TRBJ2-3, with 11 nucleotides matching TRBD2. Germline-derived CDR1 and CDR2 are ENHRY and SYGVKD. Trimming at V came to 6 bases and at J to 1 base, leaving 6 bases not matched to a gene. The CDR3 has 16 amino acids. The CDR3 region has the DNA TGTGCCATCAGAGCGGGACTAGCGGACCGCACAGATACGCAGTATTTT. Its protein is CAIRAGLADRTDTQYF.

This clonotype appeared once. The gene calls are TRBV12-3 or TRBV12-4 and TRBJ2-5; TRBD1 agrees at 7 bases. The junction had 9 bases not matched to a gene; V was cut back by 6 bases and J by 5 bases. The CDR3 is 14 amino acids. DNA of the CDR3: TGTGCCAGCAGCCAGACAGGGATAAGGGAGACCCAGTACTTC. Its translation is CASSQTGIRETQYF.